The entry below gives a single T cell receptor (beta chain) sequence along with its context. Its antigen is still unknown. The same CDR3 can be traced to other DNA sequences in this sample. Cells designated naive CD8 were CD45RO-negative and were positively selected for CCR7, with terminally differentiated effector memory CD45RA+ cells excluded. This sample is drawn from a study of shared clonotypes between healthy human individuals. Looking at the study overall: The donors, a couple of women and three men, were aged 18 to 49.

Researchers divided each subset's genomic DNA evenly across several immunoSEQ plates. The repertoire was sequenced with immunoSEQ multiplex PCR; TCRdb's copy has only in-frame clones and lacks some. This repertoire shows more than 2 million clones, about 94% found once; its top ten account for around 1.1%. Study-wide results and limits: Rarefaction analysis demonstrated incomplete sorted-subset sequencing notwithstanding large depth. Generally, naive subsets came out with larger estimated richness than memory subsets.

Germline V gives CDR1 SGDLS, CDR2 YYNGEE. This CDR3 region has 15 residues. Trimming shortened V by 0 bases and J by 4 bases, and 11 bases separated the two germline ends. The sequenced sample consisted of naive CD8+ T cells sorted from blood. This chain links TRBV9 with TRBJ1-3, with D possibly TRBD1 on 5 matching bases. The TCR comes from a man aged 18 to 35 in good health. CDR3 protein: CASSVGGGSGNTIYF. DNA of the CDR3: TGTGCCAGCAGCGTAGGGGGCGGATCAGGAAACACCATATATTTT.